This T cell receptor beta chain is drawn from a study of cytotoxic CD8 clonotypes in ibrutinib-treated CLL. Background on the study: Included were 11 relapsed/refractory and some 15 treatment-naive patients, of whom fewer than 18 were IGHV unmutated. Across samples, productive templates numbered 200,000 to 300,000 and productive rearrangements reached 94,082 on average. Response was recorded as partial in some 24 patients and complete in 2; at median about 6 years, approximately 14 remained remitted and approximately twelve had progressed. Notes on the study in general: A difference in sampling times existed between sustained-remission and progressing patients.

Using immunoSEQ multiplex PCR, the repertoire was profiled, and TCRdb retains in-frame clones only, with some absent. Among about 57,000 clones listed, around 60% were seen once. This clone came up a few times. What it binds is unknown. With V trimmed by 7 bases and J by 4 bases, 9 bases remained unmatched. Germline CDR1 and CDR2: MNHEY and SVGAGI. The CDR3 consists of 15 residues. Material: PBMCs, obtained after 24 months of ibrutinib treatment. This clonotype was obtained from a human donor with chronic lymphocytic leukemia. The chain employs TRBV6-5 and TRBJ2-2; TRBD1 matches 7 bases. CDR3 bases: TGTGCCAGCACCCCAGAGGGGGCCCTCACCGGGGAGCTGTTTTTT. Translated, it gives CASTPEGALTGELFF.